These 8 T cell receptor beta chains were sequenced from one sample in a study of T cells in Graves' hyperthyroidism and ophthalmopathy. Researchers amplified the TCR beta CDR3 regions from RNA transcripts. Carried out on the TCR CDR3, a first-round RT-PCR used the HTBI primer set. TCRdb re-called the multiplex PCR reads through MiXCR, storing one row per CDR3 protein. Altogether around 300,000 distinct CDR3 sequences are present, about 16% being singletons, with the ten largest covering over 30%. The sequencing sample was made of blood. The source of these receptors is a woman in her fifties or sixties with Graves' hyperthyroidism that later progressed to Graves' ophthalmopathy.

This clonotype was observed many times. The J gene is TRBJ1-2, the V gene TRBV2; tentative D call: TRBD1 (5 bases). The CDR3 extends over 13 amino acids. Per the germline V gene, CDR1 is SNHLY and CDR2 is FYNNEI. Trimming cost V 3 bases and J 2 bases, with 7 bases left between them. CDR3 coding DNA: TGTGCCAGCAGTGACGAGGGGAACTATGGCTACACCTTC. This gives the protein CASSDEGNYGYTF.

This clonotype was seen repeatedly, ten times or more. The rearrangement joins TRBV18 to TRBJ1-2; no clear D gene. Trimming shortened V by 3 bases and J by 8 bases, and 16 bases separated the two germline ends. Germline CDR1 is KGHSH and CDR2 is LQKENI. The CDR3 consists of 14 residues. CDR3 sequence reads: CASSPSDWLGGYTF. The CDR3 nucleotides are TGTGCCAGCTCACCTTCGGACTGGCTGGGCGGCTACACCTTC.

This clonotype was picked up many times. The rearrangement links TRBV28 to TRBJ2-5, with 7 bases fitting TRBD2. The CDR3 consists of 14 residues. V was pared by 5 bases and J by 3 bases, with 6 bases of the junction left unmatched. In germline, CDR1 is MDHEN, CDR2 SYDVKM. CDR3 amino acids: CASSVLAGEETQYF. In DNA form, the CDR3 reads TGTGCCAGCAGTGTATTGGCGGGAGAAGAGACCCAGTACTTC. Full variable domain (outside the CDR3, taken from reference TRBV28 and TRBJ2-5): DVKVTQSSRYLVKRTGEKVFLECVQDMDHENMFWYRQDPGLGLRLIYFSYDVKMKEKGDIPEGYSVSREKKERFSLILESASTNQTSMYLCASSVLAGEETQYFGPGTRLLVL.

This chain connects TRBV4-2 to TRBJ2-7, with a possible D match to TRBD1 (6 bases). This CDR3 region has 16 residues. Trimming pared 0 bases from V and 1 base from J, leaving 13 bases between. The germline V gene encodes CDR1 LGHNA and CDR2 YNFKEQ. The CDR3 nucleotides are TGTGCCAGCAGCCAAGATCACGGACAGCCTTCCTACGAGCAGTACTTC. This sequence encodes CASSQDHGQPSYEQYF.

This clonotype was observed many times. The chain is built from TRBV27 and TRBJ1-1; 11 positions agree with TRBD1. Germline CDR1 MNHEY, CDR2 SMNVEV (reference sequence). V shed 3 bases and J 4 bases; nucleotides not matched to a gene: 7. This CDR3 region has 16 residues. The CDR3 sequence is CASSLLGTGGGTEAFF. CDR3 nucleotides: TGTGCCAGCAGTTTGTTGGGGACAGGGGGTGGCACTGAAGCTTTCTTT.

In this sample, this clonotype turned up many times. V is TRBV28 and J is TRBJ2-5, with D tentatively TRBD1 (7 bases). Germline CDR1 and CDR2: MDHEN and SYDVKM. The CDR3 runs 14 residues. V was trimmed by 3 bases and J by 4 bases, leaving 12 bases between them. CDR3 sequence: CASSFWRGRETQYF. DNA for the CDR3: TGTGCCAGCAGTTTTTGGAGGGGGCGAGAGACCCAGTACTTC.

This clonotype turned up a few times. This chain uses TRBV20-1 with TRBJ1-1; TRBD1 aligns across 7 bases. The CDR3 contains 14 residues. The germline V gene has CDR1 DFQATT and CDR2 SNEGSKA (reference sequence). Trimming removed 3 bases from V and 6 bases from J; junction bases left unmatched: 10. CDR3 protein: CSASNSGTASEAFF. CDR3 bases: TGCAGTGCTAGTAATTCGGGGACAGCCTCTGAAGCTTTCTTT.

This clonotype was seen at least ten times. The chain employs TRBV18 and TRBJ1-1; a possible D gene is TRBD1 (5 bases). Trimming removed 6 bases from V and 3 bases from J, with 17 bases in between. The CDR3 has 15 residues. Per the germline V gene, CDR1 is KGHSH and CDR2 is LQKENI. As DNA, the CDR3 is TGTGCCAGCTCCTTCCGGCCGGGGGTGGACACTGAAGCTTTCTTT. It specifies CASSFRPGVDTEAFF.